Following are 16 T cell receptor beta chains from one sample sequenced in a study of chronic HIV infection and antiretroviral therapy. Each CDR3 protein is one row after TCRdb ran MiXCR on the 5' RACE reads. The sample shows about 38,000 distinct CDR3 sequences, roughly 7.6% of them seen only once. Sequencing used peripheral blood. These receptors were obtained from an adult who had HIV and had not received antiretroviral therapy, or was an uninfected healthy control (not recorded which).

Notes on this clonotype: Germline and junction disagree at one end, which may indicate a read error. V and J are TRBV15 and TRBJ1-3; weak D call: TRBD1 (5 bases). Germline CDR1 is LNHNV and CDR2 is YYDKDF (reference sequence). The CDR3 is made up of 17 amino acids. The CDR3 DNA follows: TGTGCCACCAGCAGAGAGCGGGACGATTCCTCTGGAAACACCGTATATTTT. Its translation: CATSRERDDSSGNTVYF.

This clonotype was detected a few times. This chain links TRBV19 with TRBJ1-2; no clear D. The V and J ends lost 5 bases and 0 bases respectively, with 10 bases between them. Germline V CDR1 and CDR2: LNHDA, SQIVND (reference sequence). CDR3 length: 14 amino acids. Here the CDR3 DNA reads TGTGCCAGTAGTCCGTGGATCGCTAACTATGGCTACACCTTC. Protein sequence: CASSPWIANYGYTF.

This clonotype was observed at least ten times. The CDR3 sequence is CSAPGLAGDEQYF. The DNA for the CDR3 is TGCAGTGCTCCGGGACTAGCGGGAGACGAGCAGTACTTC. This chain uses TRBV20-1 with TRBJ2-7, with 14 bases fitting TRBD2. V gave up 5 bases and J gave up 5 bases; unmatched junction bases: 2. The CDR3 totals 13 residues. The germline V gene encodes CDR1 DFQATT and CDR2 SNEGSKA (reference sequence).

V usage is TRBV7-8 and J usage is TRBJ1-1; a possible D gene is TRBD1 (6 bases). Trimming took off 0 bases at V and 1 base at J, with 6 bases between the two ends. This CDR3 spans 14 amino acids. CDR1 SGHVS and CDR2 FQNEAQ come from the germline V gene. CDR3 sequence reads: CASSLATGNTEAFF. The CDR3 DNA follows: TGTGCCAGCAGCTTAGCGACAGGGAACACTGAAGCTTTCTTT. Full variable domain (remainder filled in from reference TRBV7-8 and TRBJ1-1): GAGVSQSPRYKVAKRGQDVALRCDPISGHVSLFWYQQALGQGPEFLTYFQNEAQLDKSGLPSDRFFAERPEGSVSTLKIQRTQQEDSAVYLCASSLATGNTEAFFGQGTRLTVV.

This clonotype has at least ten counts. This rearrangement joins TRBV7-8 to TRBJ2-3; perhaps TRBD2 as D (6 bases). V lost 5 bases and J 3 bases, leaving 18 bases between the germline ends. CDR3 length equals 16 residues. Germline V lookup: CDR1 SGHVS, CDR2 FQNEAQ. CDR3 in DNA: TGTGCCAGCAGCCCCCTTGTTGGAGGGTTGACAGATACGCAGTATTTT. This translates into CASSPLVGGLTDTQYF.

Ten or more counts support this clonotype. CDR3 DNA: TGTGCCACAAGTCAGGGGCTCAATCAGCCCCAGCATTTT. Amino acid sequence: CATSQGLNQPQHF. The chain recombines TRBV12-3 or TRBV12-4 with TRBJ1-5; D perhaps matches TRBD1 (6 bases). The CDR3 consists of 13 residues. V was shortened by 10 bases and J by 3 bases, with 13 bases between the two germline ends.

This clonotype came up a few times. The chain couples TRBV28 to TRBJ1-2; D is perhaps TRBD1 (6 bases). The CDR3 length is 14 residues. V lost 5 bases and J 4 bases, leaving 14 bases between the germline ends. CDR1 is MDHEN and CDR2 is SYDVKM in the germline V gene. Here the CDR3 reads CASSEYRVFYGYTF. CDR3 DNA sequence: TGTGCCAGCAGTGAATACAGGGTCTTCTATGGCTACACCTTC.

In its sample, this clonotype was seen many times. This chain uses TRBV28 with TRBJ2-1, with a tentative D call TRBD2 (6 bases). This CDR3 has 15 residues. V was cut by 6 bases and J by 1 base, with 13 bases left in between. Germline V gene data show CDR1 as MDHEN and CDR2 as SYDVKM. The CDR3 here is CASRKGLFSYNEQFF. CDR3 in DNA: TGTGCCAGCAGGAAGGGACTTTTTTCCTACAATGAGCAGTTCTTC.

This chain links TRBV29-1 with TRBJ2-7, with D unresolved. V was pared by 0 bases and J by 7 bases, with 25 bases between. The CDR3 sequence is 17 residues long. Germline CDR1 reads SQVTM; CDR2 reads ANQGSEA. The CDR3 loop reads CSVEDIWNESGDNEQYF. CDR3 nucleotides: TGCAGCGTTGAAGATATATGGAACGAGTCCGGAGATAATGAGCAGTACTTC.

A note on this clonotype: One base away lies a much larger clone, so this may be a sequencing read error. V and J are TRBV2 and TRBJ2-3; weak D call: TRBD2 (6 bases). CDR1 is SNHLY, CDR2 FYNNEI, per germline. This CDR3 contains 14 residues. Here the CDR3 reads CAGRAGTSTDTQYF. DNA for the CDR3: TGTGCCGGCAGAGCTGGGACTAGCACAGATACGCAGTATTTT.

This clonotype turned up a few times. J is TRBJ2-3 and V is TRBV7-2, with TRBD2 identical over 8 bases. CDR1 SGHTA and CDR2 FQGNSA come from the germline V gene. The CDR3 has 13 amino acids. V dropped 5 bases and J dropped 12; count of bases not matched to a gene: 10. DNA of the CDR3: TGTGCCAGCAGCCCCGGCCGGGGACTAGTCCAGTATTTT. It translates to CASSPGRGLVQYF.

The gene calls are TRBV14 and TRBJ1-1; D unresolved. With 1 base removed from V and 10 bases from J, the gap between germline ends came to 10 bases. Per the germline V gene, CDR1 is SGHDN and CDR2 is FVKESK. The CDR3 totals 12 residues. In nucleotides, the CDR3 is TGTGCCAGCAGCCAAGTCGAACGCGGAGCTTTCTTT. It translates to CASSQVERGAFF.

In its sample, this clonotype was seen many times. V gene TRBV20-1 combines with J gene TRBJ2-1, with D tentatively TRBD2 (6 bases). Trimming pared 2 bases from V and 0 bases from J, leaving 20 bases between. This CDR3 region has 18 residues. Germline-derived CDR1 and CDR2 are DFQATT and SNEGSKA (reference sequence). The CDR3 sequence is CSARFFREAGFSYNEQFF. In DNA form, the CDR3 reads TGCAGTGCTAGATTTTTTAGGGAAGCGGGCTTCTCCTACAATGAGCAGTTCTTC.

This clonotype has a count of ten or more. The genes are TRBV28 and TRBJ2-2, with unresolved D. Deletions cut 8 bases from V and 4 bases from J, with 5 bases between. The CDR3 consists of 11 residues. Germline loops: CDR1 MDHEN, CDR2 SYDVKM. In DNA form, the CDR3 reads TGTGCCAGCGACGGCACCGGGGAGCTGTTTTTT. It codes for CASDGTGELFF.

The J gene is TRBJ2-7, the V gene TRBV6-5; 9 nucleotides line up with TRBD1. The CDR3 runs to 14 residues. The V and J ends lost 8 bases and 0 bases, in that order; junction bases with no gene match: 5. Germline lookup yields CDR1 MNHEY and CDR2 SVGAGI. In DNA form, the CDR3 reads TGTGCCAGCCTCCGGGACAGGGACTCCTACGAGCAGTACTTC. Protein: CASLRDRDSYEQYF.

This chain joins TRBV30 and TRBJ2-1; either TRBD1 or TRBD2 may supply D (9 bases each). Looked up from germline, CDR1 is GTSNPN and CDR2 is SVGIG (reference sequence). The CDR3 spans 21 residues. Trimming took off 6 bases at V and 10 bases at J, with 43 bases between the two ends. CDR3 residues: CACRGQGSIGASGAIFREQFF. The DNA of the CDR3 is TGTGCCTGCAGGGGACAGGGCAGCATCGGGGCTAGCGGGGCCATCTTCCGGGAGCAGTTCTTC.